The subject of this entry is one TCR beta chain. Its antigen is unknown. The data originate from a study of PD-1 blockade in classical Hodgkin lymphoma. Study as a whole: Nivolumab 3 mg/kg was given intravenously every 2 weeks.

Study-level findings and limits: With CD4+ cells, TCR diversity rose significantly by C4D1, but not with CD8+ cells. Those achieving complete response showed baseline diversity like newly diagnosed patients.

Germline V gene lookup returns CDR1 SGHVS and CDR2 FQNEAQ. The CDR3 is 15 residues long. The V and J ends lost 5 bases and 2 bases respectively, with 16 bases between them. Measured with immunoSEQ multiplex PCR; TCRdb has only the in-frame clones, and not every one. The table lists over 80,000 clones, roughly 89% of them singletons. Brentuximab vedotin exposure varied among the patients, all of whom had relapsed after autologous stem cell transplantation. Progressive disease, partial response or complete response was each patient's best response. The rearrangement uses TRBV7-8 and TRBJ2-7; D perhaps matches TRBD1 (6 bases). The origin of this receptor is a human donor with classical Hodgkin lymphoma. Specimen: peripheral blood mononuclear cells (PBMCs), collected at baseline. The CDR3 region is CASSPTGQTTYEQYF. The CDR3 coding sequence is TGTGCCAGCAGCCCAACCGGACAGACAACCTACGAGCAGTACTTC.